The 19 T cell receptor beta chains listed next were all sequenced from one sample in a study of PD-L1 blockade in urothelial cancer. Profiled with immunoSEQ multiplex PCR; TCRdb holds only in-frame clones, not every one. The sample lists around 30,000 clones, over 80% seen once, with under 2.5% in the top ten. This specimen was PBMCs, taken around atezolizumab (anti-PD-L1) treatment. The receptors stem from a man aged 45 to 65 with urothelial cancer.

This clone occurred once. J is TRBJ2-1 and V is TRBV2; 9 bases line up with TRBD2. V gave up 8 bases and J gave up 6 bases; unmatched junction bases: 11. The CDR3 is 15 amino acids. Germline CDR1 reads SNHLY; CDR2 reads FYNNEI. CDR3 nucleotide sequence: TGTGCCAGCGTAGCTCAGGGACTAGCTCTCAATGAGCAGTTCTTC. Its protein product is CASVAQGLALNEQFF.

The chain uses TRBV9 and TRBJ2-7; 13 nucleotides align to TRBD2. With 0 bases clipped from V and 9 bases from J, the junction kept 6 bases outside the gene matches. Germline loops: CDR1 SGDLS, CDR2 YYNGEE. CDR3 length: 15 amino acids. CDR3 coding DNA: TGTGCCAGCAGCGTAGGAGGGACTAGCGGGGAGTGGCAGTACTTC. Its translation is CASSVGGTSGEWQYF.

As regards this clone: A junction boundary mismatches the germline segment, possibly from a read error. The chain couples TRBV27 to TRBJ1-2, with a tentative D call TRBD1 (6 bases). The CDR3 runs 11 residues. Germline V gene sequence: CDR1 MNHEY, CDR2 SMNVEV (reference sequence). The CDR3 loop is CASRTTGRLDF. CDR3 in DNA: TGTGCCAGCAGGACGACAGGCCGACTCGACTTC.

This chain joins TRBV7-6 and TRBJ1-4; 9 positions match TRBD1. Germline trimming cut 4 bases from V and 7 bases from J; bases unmatched to any gene: 4. The CDR3 totals 14 residues. The germline V gene has CDR1 SGHVS and CDR2 FNYEAQ. The CDR3 is CASSSQGASEKLFF. For the CDR3, the DNA is TGTGCCAGCAGCTCACAGGGGGCGAGTGAAAAACTGTTTTTT.

The V gene is TRBV19, the J gene TRBJ2-3; 8 bases line up with TRBD2. The CDR3 has 14 residues. CDR1 is LNHDA and CDR2 is SQIVND in the germline V gene (reference sequence). The ends lost 3 bases at V and 5 bases at J; junction bases unmatched: 4. The CDR3 nucleotides are TGTGCCAGTAGTATGAGCGGGGGAGGAGATACGCAGTATTTT. It encodes CASSMSGGGDTQYF.

The genes are TRBV18 and TRBJ1-1, with a possible D match to TRBD1 (6 bases). Germline loops: CDR1 KGHSH, CDR2 LQKENI. V was shortened by 2 bases and J by 0 bases, with 19 bases between the two germline ends. The CDR3 runs to 18 residues. The CDR3 DNA is TGTGCCAGCTCACCATTGAACAGGGCCGAACGAATGAACACTGAAGCTTTCTTT. Protein product: CASSPLNRAERMNTEAFF.

This clone was observed a handful of times. The V call is TRBV29-1, the J call TRBJ1-1, with D perhaps matching TRBD1 (6 bases). CDR1 and CDR2 (germline): SQVTM, ANQGSEA. The CDR3 has 13 residues. V was clipped by 5 bases and J by 0 bases, with 10 bases between them. The CDR3 reads CSVYRELNTEAFF. Written as DNA, the CDR3 is TGCAGCGTTTACAGGGAGCTGAACACTGAAGCTTTCTTT.

Here the CDR3 DNA reads TGTGCCAGCTCACGGACAGGGAACGAGCAGTACGTC. Its translation is CASSRTGNEQYV. The chain joins TRBV18 to TRBJ2-7, with 8 bases matching TRBD1. Germline V CDR1 and CDR2: KGHSH, LQKENI. This CDR3 spans 12 amino acids. V gave up 4 bases and J gave up 5 bases; unmatched junction bases: 1.

This chain's CDR3 is CASSPRGAGELFF. The CDR3 coding sequence is TGTGCCAGCAGCCCCAGGGGCGCCGGGGAGCTGTTTTTT. This chain uses TRBV7-2 with TRBJ2-2, with D possibly TRBD1 on 6 matching bases. V lost 5 bases and J 6 bases, leaving 10 bases between the germline ends. The CDR3 totals 13 residues. Per germline, CDR1 SGHTA and CDR2 FQGNSA.

The V and J genes are TRBV2 and TRBJ2-2; D gene uncertain. Germline V gene sequence: CDR1 SNHLY, CDR2 FYNNEI. V was trimmed by 8 bases and J by 6 bases, leaving 10 bases between them. This CDR3 contains 12 residues. The CDR3 spells CASVPLAGELFF. For the CDR3, the DNA is TGTGCCAGCGTCCCCCTAGCCGGGGAGCTGTTTTTT.

The V gene is TRBV30, the J gene TRBJ1-3; D may be TRBD1 (5 bases). V gave up 4 bases and J gave up 7 bases, with 8 bases separating them. CDR1 is GTSNPN, CDR2 SVGIG, per germline (reference sequence). This CDR3 is built from 11 residues. The CDR3 sequence: CAWTGINTIYF. Written as DNA, the CDR3 is TGTGCCTGGACAGGGATCAACACCATATATTTT.

This clone has more than one count but fewer than ten. The gene calls are TRBV6-6 and TRBJ2-1, with D perhaps matching TRBD2 (6 bases). The CDR3 runs to 12 residues. V gave up 5 bases and J gave up 8 bases, with 10 bases separating them. Germline V CDR1 and CDR2: MNHNY, SVGAGI (reference sequence). For the CDR3, the DNA is TGTGCCAGCAGTAGACTAGTATATGAGCAGTTCTTC. This translates into CASSRLVYEQFF.

V is TRBV9 and J is TRBJ1-5; the D is unclear. CDR3 length: 15 amino acids. Germline lookup yields CDR1 SGDLS and CDR2 YYNGEE. With 0 bases removed from V and 4 bases from J, the gap between germline ends came to 11 bases. CDR3 region: CASSVGVVSNQPQHF. The CDR3 coding sequence is TGTGCCAGCAGCGTAGGAGTAGTGTCGAATCAGCCCCAGCATTTT.

Only one count was recorded for this clone. This chain's CDR3 is CSARDQRDFF. The CDR3 DNA reads TGCAGTGCTAGAGATCAAAGAGATTTCTTT. This chain connects TRBV20-1 to TRBJ1-1; D remains ambiguous. Trimming cost V 0 bases and J 13 bases, with 9 bases left between them. The CDR3 loop spans 10 amino acids. Germline assignment: CDR1 DFQATT and CDR2 SNEGSKA (reference sequence).

This chain uses TRBV5-1 with TRBJ2-1; TRBD1 matches 12 bases. There are 17 residues in the CDR3. CDR1 is SGHRS, CDR2 YFSETQ, per germline. The ends lost 4 bases at V and 6 bases at J; junction bases unmatched: 11. In DNA, the CDR3 is TGCGCCAGCAGCCCGGGGACAGGGGGCCAGAAGATCAATGAGCAGTTCTTC. This gives the protein CASSPGTGGQKINEQFF. Using reference TRBV5-1 and TRBJ2-1 for the parts outside the CDR3, the full variable domain is KAGVTQTPRYLIKTRGQQVTLSCSPISGHRSVSWYQQTPGQGLQFLFEYFSETQRNKGNFPGRFSGRQFSNSRSEMNVSTLELGDSALYLCASSPGTGGQKINEQFFGPGTRLTVL.

V gene TRBV19 combines with J gene TRBJ1-1; no definite D call. Trimming cost V 2 bases and J 5 bases, with 9 bases left between them. This CDR3 is 13 amino acids long. Germline V gene sequence: CDR1 LNHDA, CDR2 SQIVND (reference sequence). CDR3 region: CASSITAGTEAFF. The CDR3 DNA follows: TGTGCCAGTAGTATAACAGCGGGGACTGAAGCTTTCTTT.

This chain connects TRBV11-1 to TRBJ2-7; the D gene is possibly TRBD1 (6 bases). This CDR3 has 16 residues. CDR1 SGHAT and CDR2 FQDESV come from the germline V gene (reference sequence). V was pared by 1 base and J by 0 bases, with 13 bases between. The CDR3 spells CASSLVMVGGSYEQYV. In DNA, the CDR3 is TGTGCCAGCAGCTTAGTAATGGTAGGGGGCTCCTACGAGCAGTACGTC.

The chain recombines TRBV11-1 with TRBJ2-7; possible D gene TRBD2, 5 bases. This CDR3 is built from 15 residues. Trimming took 5 bases from V and 0 from J, leaving 14 bases between them. From germline, CDR1 is SGHAT and CDR2 FQDESV (reference sequence). CDR3 amino acids: CASSPRTGSSYEQYF. In nucleotides, the CDR3 is TGTGCCAGCAGCCCGCGGACTGGGAGCTCCTACGAGCAGTACTTC.

The J gene is TRBJ2-5, the V gene TRBV28; 8 bases are a match to TRBD2. CDR3 size: 14 residues. Germline V gene lookup returns CDR1 MDHEN and CDR2 SYDVKM. V trimming: 3 bases; J trimming: 4 bases; junction bases outside the gene matches: 4. The CDR3 is CASSFSGVAETQYF. The DNA of the CDR3 is TGTGCCAGCAGTTTTAGCGGGGTTGCAGAGACCCAGTACTTC.